The 11 T cell receptor beta chains given below trace back to one sample, sequenced in a study of T cell responses to AZD1222 COVID-19 vaccine (dated by TCRdb to the early 2020s). In the paper's terms, the time point label means: about 28 days (+/-7) after the second vaccine dose. Library construction relied on the immunoSEQ multiplex PCR assay. TCRdb's version of the immuneACCESS table is confined to in-frame rearrangements and falls short of the full clone set. An unresolved V gene accounts for under half of the shortfall where checked; the remainder is of unknown origin. The sample table shows some 74,000 clones, and about nine tenths are seen once. About 1.3% of the sample rests with the top ten. Sample: peripheral blood, taken 28 days after the second AZD1222 dose. Source of these receptors: an adult who received the AZD1222 COVID-19 vaccine.

This chain uses TRBV30 with TRBJ1-6; D is possibly TRBD1 (6 bases). This CDR3 is built from 13 residues. Germline V lookup: CDR1 GTSNPN, CDR2 SVGIG (reference sequence). V was shortened by 3 bases and J by 11 bases, with 14 bases between the two germline ends. CDR3 amino acids: CAWRQQGLAPLHF. In nucleotides, the CDR3 is TGTGCCTGGAGGCAACAGGGCCTAGCACCCCTCCACTTT.

DNA of the CDR3: TGTGCCAGCAGCTTCTTCGGGACAGGAGGCGAGCAGTACTTC. The encoded protein is CASSFFGTGGEQYF. The chain is built from TRBV5-6 and TRBJ2-7; 8 positions agree with TRBD1. J was trimmed by 6 bases and V by 2 bases; bases with no gene match: 7. Germline V gene lookup returns CDR1 SGHDT and CDR2 YYEEEE. The CDR3 extends over 14 amino acids.

The chain has TRBV30 and TRBJ1-3; TRBD1 matches at 7 bases. CDR1 GTSNPN and CDR2 SVGIG come from the germline V gene (reference sequence). Trimming at V came to 5 bases and at J to 3 bases, leaving 4 bases not matched to a gene. CDR3 length: 13 amino acids. Written as DNA, the CDR3 is TGTGCCTGGGCGACAGGGTTTGGAAACACCATATATTTT. Translated: CAWATGFGNTIYF. The full variable domain, completed using reference TRBV30 and TRBJ1-3, is SQTIHQWPATLVQPVGSPLSLECTVEGTSNPNLYWYRQAAGRGLQLLFYSVGIGQISSEVPQNLSASRPQDRQFILSSKKLLLSDSGFYLCAWATGFGNTIYFGEGSWLTVV.

The chain combines TRBV7-4 with TRBJ2-7, with TRBD2 matching over 8 bases. Trimming cost V 6 bases and J 0 bases; bases outside gene matches: 10. This CDR3 is 16 amino acids long. Germline V gives CDR1 SGHVT, CDR2 SQSDAQ. CDR3 amino acids: CASSSGSGVRSYEQYF. The CDR3 DNA follows: TGTGCCAGCAGTTCAGGTAGCGGGGTCCGCTCCTACGAGCAGTACTTC.

V is TRBV28 and J is TRBJ2-7; either TRBD1 or TRBD2 may fit D (6 bases each). Trimming cost V 6 bases and J 2 bases, with 17 bases left between them. Germline CDR1 MDHEN, CDR2 SYDVKM. This CDR3 spans 15 amino acids. CDR3 DNA sequence: TGTGCCAGCAGCCCGCGACGGGGGCCTACCTACGAGCAGTACTTC. This encodes CASSPRRGPTYEQYF.

This chain joins TRBV7-2 and TRBJ2-5; tentatively, D is TRBD2 (5 bases). This CDR3 contains 17 residues. The germline V gene has CDR1 SGHTA and CDR2 FQGNSA. Trimming removed 8 bases from V and 2 bases from J, with 24 bases in between. The CDR3 here is CASRKRGPEGYQETQYF. The CDR3 nucleotides read TGTGCCAGCCGGAAGCGAGGGCCCGAGGGCTATCAAGAGACCCAGTACTTC.

The chain links TRBV12-3 or TRBV12-4 to TRBJ1-5, with D hard to call. The ends were cut back, 5 bases at V and 1 base at J, with 6 bases in the middle. This CDR3 is built from 13 residues. This chain's CDR3 is CASSARSNQPQHF. The CDR3 DNA sequence: TGTGCCAGCAGTGCGAGGAGCAATCAGCCCCAGCATTTT.

The J gene is TRBJ1-1, the V gene TRBV6-2 or TRBV6-3, with unresolved D. The V end was cut by 5 bases, the J end by 4 bases, with 14 bases between. The germline V gene encodes CDR1 MNHEY and CDR2 SVGEGT. The CDR3 extends over 14 amino acids. The CDR3 protein is CASSRPGIATEAFF. CDR3 DNA sequence: TGTGCCAGCAGTAGGCCGGGGATTGCCACTGAAGCTTTCTTT.

The J gene is TRBJ1-1, the V gene TRBV10-2; TRBD1 matches 8 bases. Germline V gene sequence: CDR1 WSHSY, CDR2 SAAADI. The CDR3 contains 13 residues. J lost 7 bases, V lost 7 bases, and 8 bases had no gene match. The CDR3 DNA is TGCGCCAGCACCTGGGCGGGACAGGTTGAAGCTTTCTTT. As protein: CASTWAGQVEAFF.

The V gene is TRBV3-1 (or the pseudogene TRBV3-2), the J gene TRBJ1-3, with 8 nucleotides matching TRBD1. Germline-derived CDR1 and CDR2 are LGHDT and YNNKEL (reference sequence). The V segment lost 4 bases and the J segment 4 bases; nucleotides outside the gene matches: 9. The CDR3 spans 16 residues. CDR3 in amino acids: CASSPIRGRGGNTIYF. Written as DNA, the CDR3 is TGTGCCAGCAGCCCTATCAGGGGGCGTGGAGGAAACACCATATATTTT.

The chain carries TRBV6-5 and TRBJ2-5, with D tentatively TRBD1 (6 bases). CDR1 and CDR2 (germline): MNHEY, SVGAGI. V lost 2 bases and J 1 base, leaving 11 bases between the germline ends. The CDR3 is 15 amino acids. This CDR3 reads CASSYTGGLQETQYF. The CDR3 DNA follows: TGTGCCAGCAGTTACACTGGGGGCCTCCAAGAGACCCAGTACTTC.